This passage covers 5 T cell receptor beta chains from one sample sequenced in a study of blood T cell repertoires in COVID-19. Clones were read by immunoSEQ multiplex PCR, and TCRdb kept only the in-frame ones, dropping some. Of 360,000 or so clones detected, 87% appear once; the ten largest clones hold approximately 3.1%. Sequenced input: PBMCs or T cells enriched from blood (not recorded which). These receptors all stem from a woman in her twenties or thirties who had recovered from COVID-19.

The chain uses TRBV28 and TRBJ1-2; 7 bases are a match to TRBD1. V was clipped by 7 bases and J by 4 bases; unmatched bases: 9. Germline CDR1 is MDHEN and CDR2 is SYDVKM. The CDR3 sequence is 14 residues long. The DNA for the CDR3 is TGTGCCAGCACCCCGGGCCACAGGGGCTATGGCTACACCTTC. This codes for CASTPGHRGYGYTF.

The chain is built from TRBV5-1 and TRBJ1-2, with D possibly matching TRBD1 (6 bases). The V gene's germline CDR1 is SGHRS and CDR2 YFSETQ. This CDR3 region has 16 residues. V dropped 4 bases and J dropped 2 bases, with 18 bases sitting between them. The CDR3 nucleotides read TGCGCCAGCAGCCCCACAGGGCAGGGTTTAAACTATGGCTACACCTTC. This gives the protein CASSPTGQGLNYGYTF.

The J gene is TRBJ1-6, the V gene TRBV18; 10 nucleotides align to TRBD1. The CDR3 runs 15 residues. Losses at the gene ends were 4 bases for V and 9 bases for J; bases not matched to a gene: 6. The V gene's germline CDR1 is KGHSH and CDR2 LQKENI. Written as DNA, the CDR3 is TGTGCCAGCTCACACAGGGACAGGGGAGGTTCACCCCTCCACTTT. It specifies CASSHRDRGGSPLHF.

This clone was observed a single time. This sequence joins TRBV2 and TRBJ1-3, with D perhaps TRBD1 (6 bases). Germline V lookup: CDR1 SNHLY, CDR2 FYNNEI. V shed 4 bases and J shed 5 bases, with 15 bases lying between them. This CDR3 has 15 amino acids. Here the CDR3 reads CASSALQGPRNTIYF. CDR3 DNA sequence: TGTGCCAGCAGTGCCTTACAGGGACCGAGAAACACCATATATTTT.

The CDR3 here is CASSPLAGGRIGELFF. CDR3 DNA: TGTGCCAGCAGCCCCTTAGCGGGAGGGAGGATCGGGGAGCTGTTTTTT. J is TRBJ2-2 and V is TRBV27; 11 bases match TRBD2. Trimming took 6 bases from V and 7 from J; bases not matched to a gene: 10. CDR1 is MNHEY and CDR2 is SMNVEV in the germline V gene (reference sequence). The CDR3 contains 16 residues.